Listed here is a single T cell receptor beta chain. What it binds is not known. The sequence runs out 3 residues before the end of the CDR3; the remainder is reconstructed from the germline J gene. Profiled with immunoSEQ multiplex PCR; TCRdb holds only in-frame clones, not every one. In total, the table holds about 24,000 clones. These data come from a study of T cells in women clearing cervical HPV infection. Study-wide context: Cases: HPV16-related CIN3 or worse on histology, 2 invasive cancers. Whole-study findings and limits: Cases carried less TRBV6-7 than controls: about 0.1% versus 0.15%. Repertoire richness, not evenness, was significantly elevated in CIN3+ cases versus controls. Unknown T-cell numbers per sample may underlie the richness differences.

The germline V gene has CDR1 SGHRS and CDR2 YFSETQ. The V gene end was trimmed by 7 bases and the J gene end by 5 bases; junction bases not matched to a gene: 6. The CDR3 has 13 residues. The chain uses TRBV5-1 and TRBJ2-5; 9 bases match TRBD2. Sequencing was done on a sample of blood buffy coat. This sequence originates from a woman aged 18 to 75 with a cervical HPV16 infection that either progressed to CIN3+ or cleared (not recorded which). Here the CDR3 reads CASGSGSGETQYF. The CDR3 DNA, read in part, is TGCGCCAGCGGTAGCGGGAGCGGGGAGACC.